This T cell receptor beta chain emerged from a study of CD8 T cells in ankylosing spondylitis. General study points: For ankylosing spondylitis blood, a TCR beta motif of 7 or 8 highly homologous variants appeared characteristic.

As the method for making TCR beta libraries, quantitative 5'-RACE with molecular barcodes was used. In TCRdb, the 5' RACE reads were re-called with MiXCR into one record per CDR3 protein. This table holds under 150,000 distinct CDR3 sequences, about a tenth found once. Germline V gene data show CDR1 as SGHRS and CDR2 as YFSETQ. The length of the CDR3 is 13 residues. With 5 bases removed from V and 1 base from J, the gap between germline ends came to 9 bases. This clonotype occurred many times. Its antigen is as yet unknown. The source is a male donor with ankylosing spondylitis or in good health (not recorded which). The rearrangement uses TRBV5-1 and TRBJ1-1; D is undetermined. Sample: blood, either unsorted or a sorted T cell fraction (not recorded which). DNA of the CDR3: TGCGCCAGCAGTTGGAAGGAGAACACTGAAGCTTTCTTT. Translated, it gives CASSWKENTEAFF. Using reference TRBV5-1 and TRBJ1-1 for the parts outside the CDR3, the full variable domain is KAGVTQTPRYLIKTRGQQVTLSCSPISGHRSVSWYQQTPGQGLQFLFEYFSETQRNKGNFPGRFSGRQFSNSRSEMNVSTLELGDSALYLCASSWKENTEAFFGQGTRLTVV.